A single sample gave rise to the 13 T cell receptor beta chains below, sequenced in a study of beta chain features in type 1 diabetes. These receptors have no known antigen. Every isolated RNA sample was fully reverse transcribed, so sequencing captured expressed TCRB transcripts. The data were produced by immunoSEQ multiplex PCR, yet TCRdb's version contains in-frame clones alone and is incomplete. The sample holds around 150,000 clones, 10% to 13% seen once. Study-level findings and limits: Across all four CD4+ subsets, people with type 1 diabetes showed modestly shorter TCRB CDR3s.

The sample was central memory CD4+ T cells from blood. The receptors originated from a man under 40 with type 1 diabetes.

This clone was seen only a few times. J is TRBJ2-3 and V is TRBV4-1; 9 nucleotides agree with TRBD2. Germline-derived CDR1 and CDR2 are MGHRA and YSYEKL. The CDR3 runs to 15 residues. Unmatched junction bases numbered 8, after V lost 5 bases and J lost 5 bases. The DNA of the CDR3 is TGCGCCAGCAGCGTTAATAGCGGGAGTGGAGATACGCAGTATTTT. It codes for CASSVNSGSGDTQYF.

At least ten counts were recorded for this clone. The rearrangement joins TRBV29-1 to TRBJ2-5; D not resolved. V lost 5 bases and J 1 base, leaving 5 bases between the germline ends. The CDR3 sequence is 11 residues long. The germline V gene encodes CDR1 SQVTM and CDR2 ANQGSEA. The CDR3 here is CSVLPQETQYF. The CDR3, as DNA: TGCAGCGTTCTACCCCAAGAGACCCAGTACTTC.

The V and J genes are TRBV10-3 and TRBJ2-7; 9 positions agree with TRBD2. With 0 bases clipped from V and 1 base from J, the junction kept 13 bases outside the gene matches. CDR3 length equals 19 residues. Germline V gene lookup returns CDR1 ENHRY and CDR2 SYGVKD. The CDR3 is CAISESGRLAGLRSYEQYF. The CDR3 region has the DNA TGTGCCATCAGTGAGTCGGGGCGCCTAGCGGGATTGAGATCCTACGAGCAGTACTTC.

This clone was found a few times. V and J are TRBV7-8 and TRBJ2-5; 13 nucleotides line up with TRBD2. Germline loops: CDR1 SGHVS, CDR2 FQNEAQ. CDR3 length: 15 amino acids. V shed 4 bases, J shed 2 bases, and the junction held 1 base outside the gene matches. This CDR3 is CASSSGLAGQETQYF. For the CDR3, the DNA is TGTGCCAGCAGCTCGGGACTAGCGGGACAAGAGACCCAGTACTTC.

This clone was counted a few times. This sequence joins TRBV19 and TRBJ2-1; 8 bases map to TRBD2. The CDR3 runs to 15 residues. The trim removed 7 bases at V and 4 bases at J, leaving 9 bases unmatched. Germline V gives CDR1 LNHDA, CDR2 SQIVND (reference sequence). The CDR3 DNA reads TGTGCCAGTACGAGCGGGAGATCAACTTACAATGAGCAGTTCTTC. Protein: CASTSGRSTYNEQFF.

This clone turned up a few times. The chain combines TRBV12-5 with TRBJ2-1; no clear D gene. Germline assignment: CDR1 LGHNT and CDR2 FRNRAP. CDR3 size: 13 residues. V lost 2 bases and J lost 6, with 8 bases in between. The CDR3 protein is CASGLLNLNEQFF. Here the CDR3 DNA reads TGTGCTAGTGGTTTGCTAAACCTCAATGAGCAGTTCTTC.

V gene TRBV19 combines with J gene TRBJ2-7, with a tentative D call TRBD2 (7 bases). The CDR3 loop spans 13 amino acids. Germline CDR1 is LNHDA and CDR2 is SQIVND (reference sequence). V shed 5 bases and J shed 7 bases, with 15 bases lying between them. The CDR3 bases are TGTGCCAGTAGTCTGCTGGGAGGGGGTGAGCAGTACTTC. As protein: CASSLLGGGEQYF.

The rearrangement joins TRBV9 to TRBJ2-1; 10 bases agree with TRBD2. The trim removed 4 bases at V and 10 bases at J, leaving 14 bases unmatched. Germline V gene data show CDR1 as SGDLS and CDR2 as YYNGEE. The CDR3 runs 16 residues. This chain's CDR3 is CASSPRGTSELREQFF. The CDR3 DNA sequence: TGTGCCAGCAGCCCGAGAGGGACTAGCGAGTTACGAGAGCAGTTCTTC.

This clone was detected only once. The rearrangement uses TRBV7-3 and TRBJ2-5; possibly TRBD2 for D (6 bases). Trimming took 2 bases from V and 3 from J, leaving 7 bases between them. Per the germline V gene, CDR1 is SGHTA and CDR2 is FQGTGA. CDR3 length equals 13 residues. CDR3: CASSLGGEETQYF. Here the CDR3 DNA reads TGTGCCAGCAGCTTAGGCGGGGAAGAGACCCAGTACTTC. Supplemented by reference TRBV7-3 and TRBJ2-5, the full variable domain reads GAGVSQTPSNKVTEKGKYVELRCDPISGHTALYWYRQSLGQGPEFLIYFQGTGAADDSGLPNDRFFAVRPEGSVSTLKIQRTERGDSAVYLCASSLGGEETQYFGPGTRLLVL.

This clone occurred a few times. The rearrangement links TRBV7-9 to TRBJ2-7, with 12 bases identical to TRBD2. The CDR3 contains 13 residues. The germline gives CDR1 SEHNR, CDR2 FQNEAQ (reference sequence). J gave up 5 bases and V 5 bases, and 1 base lay outside the gene matches. CDR3 sequence (DNA): TGTGCCAGCAGCCGGACTAGCGGGAACGAGCAGTACTTC. Its protein product is CASSRTSGNEQYF. Based on the CDR3 plus reference TRBV7-9 and TRBJ2-7, the full variable domain is DTGVSQNPRHKITKRGQNVTFRCDPISEHNRLYWYRQTLGQGPEFLTYFQNEAQLEKSRLLSDRFSAERPKGSFSTLEIQRTEQGDSAMYLCASSRTSGNEQYFGPGTRLTVT.

This chain links TRBV28 with TRBJ2-7; possibly TRBD1 for D (7 bases). Trimming removed 10 bases from V and 2 bases from J, with 24 bases in between. The length of the CDR3 is 16 residues. Looked up from germline, CDR1 is MDHEN and CDR2 is SYDVKM. The DNA for the CDR3 is TGTGCCACCAGGGGGAACGACCGGGACTTAACCTACGAGCAGTACTTC. Translated, it gives CATRGNDRDLTYEQYF. The whole variable domain, remainder taken from reference TRBV28 and TRBJ2-7, is DVKVTQSSRYLVKRTGEKVFLECVQDMDHENMFWYRQDPGLGLRLIYFSYDVKMKEKGDIPEGYSVSREKKERFSLILESASTNQTSMYLCATRGNDRDLTYEQYFGPGTRLTVT.

The chain combines TRBV9 with TRBJ2-1; D possibly corresponds to TRBD1 (6 bases). The germline gives CDR1 SGDLS, CDR2 YYNGEE. The CDR3 length is 15 residues. Trimming took 1 base from V and 6 from J, leaving 14 bases between them. CDR3 residues: CASSVRTGISNEQFF. The CDR3 DNA reads as TGTGCCAGCAGCGTACGAACAGGGATAAGCAATGAGCAGTTCTTC.

The J gene is TRBJ2-1, the V gene TRBV4-2; 7 bases map to TRBD2. CDR3 length equals 16 residues. V was pared by 0 bases and J by 8 bases, with 10 bases of the junction left unmatched. Germline V gene lookup returns CDR1 LGHNA and CDR2 YNFKEQ. CDR3 protein: CASSQDLGLVMHEQFF. CDR3 coding DNA: TGTGCCAGCAGCCAAGATCTAGGACTAGTGATGCATGAGCAGTTCTTC.